These T cell receptor beta chains were read from a single sample in a study of blood T cell repertoires in COVID-19. TCRdb's copy holds only in-frame clones and misses some; the assay was immunoSEQ multiplex PCR. The sample has 200,000 to 250,000 clones; about 86% are singletons. Sequenced: PBMCs or T cells enriched from blood (not recorded which). These receptors were collected from a woman aged 50 to 65 with acute COVID-19. The CDR3 runs from the conserved cysteine through the conserved F or W. The D gene is left open where the match is weak. A row's size may be missing; if present it is once, few, many or a size class.

TRBV7-9	TRBD1	TRBJ1-1	.	CASSLTGGLTEAFF	TGTGCCAGCAGCTTGACAGGGGGCCTCACTGAAGCTTTCTTT
TRBV5-6	.	TRBJ1-1	.	CASSFVGATEAFF	TGTGCCAGCAGCTTCGTGGGGGCCACTGAAGCTTTCTTT
TRBV5-1	.	TRBJ2-1	.	CASSLVVGSNEQFF	TGCGCCAGCAGCTTGGTGGTAGGGAGCAATGAGCAGTTCTTC
TRBV19	TRBD1	TRBJ2-7	.	CASLDRERGEQYF	TGTGCCAGCCTTGACAGGGAAAGAGGAGAGCAGTACTTC
TRBV6-4	.	TRBJ2-2	.	CASRGQLGAGELFF	TGTGCCAGCAGAGGACAGTTAGGGGCCGGGGAGCTGTTTTTT
TRBV9	TRBD2	TRBJ2-1	.	CASTRFGREMDNEQFF	TGTGCCAGCACCCGATTCGGGCGGGAGATGGACAATGAGCAGTTCTTC
TRBV10-1	TRBD1	TRBJ1-5	few	CASSEKDDRGQPQHF	TGCGCCAGCAGTGAGAAGGATGACAGGGGTCAGCCCCAGCATTTT
TRBV5-5	.	TRBJ2-3	.	CASCRGGTDTQYF	TGTGCCAGCTGTAGGGGCGGCACAGATACGCAGTATTTT
TRBV10-3	.	TRBJ1-2	.	CAIAGGYNYGYTF	TGTGCCATCGCAGGTGGGTACAACTATGGCTACACCTTC
TRBV27	TRBD1	TRBJ2-7	.	CASSSPWTGDDEQYF	TGTGCCAGCAGTTCTCCTTGGACAGGGGACGACGAGCAGTACTTC
TRBV12-3/TRBV12-4	.	TRBJ2-7	.	CASSLGRAYEQYF	TGTGCCAGCAGTTTGGGCCGAGCCTACGAGCAGTACTTC
TRBV6-5	.	TRBJ1-3	.	CASSYRGSGNTIYF	TGTGCCAGCAGTTACAGGGGCTCTGGAAACACCATATATTTT
TRBV4-1	.	TRBJ1-1	.	CASSQDRGVLHTEAFF	TGCGCCAGCAGCCAAGACCGGGGGGTCCTCCACACTGAAGCTTTCTTT
TRBV9	.	TRBJ1-1	.	CASSVDGGGGTEAFF	TGTGCCAGCAGCGTAGATGGCGGGGGGGGCACTGAAGCTTTCTTT
TRBV7-3	.	TRBJ2-7	few	CASSSTKKTPETYEQYF	TGTGCCAGCAGCTCTACAAAAAAGACTCCGGAGACCTACGAGCAGTACTTC
TRBV19	.	TRBJ2-1	.	CASRWPGYSYNEQFF	TGTGCCAGTAGGTGGCCGGGATACTCCTACAATGAGCAGTTCTTC
TRBV6-5	TRBD2	TRBJ2-7	few	CASSYLGLTAYEQYF	TGTGCCAGCAGTTATCTGGGACTAACAGCCTACGAGCAGTACTTC
TRBV9	.	TRBJ2-1	.	CASSVNGGEQFF	TGTGCCAGCAGCGTAAATGGCGGGGAGCAGTTCTTC
TRBV13	.	TRBJ2-1	.	CASSLGQRGTYNEQFF	TGTGCCAGCAGCTTAGGTCAGCGAGGCACCTACAATGAGCAGTTCTTC
TRBV7-8	.	TRBJ1-2	.	CASSLAEGGNYGYTF	TGTGCCAGCAGCTTAGCAGAAGGGGGAAACTATGGCTACACCTTC
TRBV3-1/TRBV3-2	.	TRBJ2-5	few	CASSPRRSGLQETQYF	TGTGCCAGCAGTCCCCGGAGAAGCGGTTTACAAGAGACCCAGTACTTC
TRBV29-1	.	TRBJ2-2	.	CSVAQGNTGELFF	TGCAGCGTTGCACAGGGGAACACCGGGGAGCTGTTTTTT
TRBV5-8	TRBD2	TRBJ2-1	.	CASAGVMSNEQFF	TGTGCCAGCGCGGGAGTTATGTCCAATGAGCAGTTCTTC
TRBV7-3	TRBD2	TRBJ2-7	once	CASSRSGLAGSSYEQYF	TGTGCCAGCAGCCGTTCGGGACTAGCGGGTTCCTCCTACGAGCAGTACTTC
TRBV12-3/TRBV12-4	.	TRBJ1-5	.	CASAPPRQPQHF	TGTGCCAGCGCGCCCCCCCGTCAGCCCCAGCATTTT
TRBV7-2	.	TRBJ1-6	.	CASSLARQSSYNSPLHF	TGTGCCAGCAGCTTAGCCCGACAGAGCTCCTATAATTCACCCCTCCACTTT
TRBV30	TRBD1	TRBJ1-6	.	CAWTSGTANSPLHF	TGTGCCTGGACATCCGGGACAGCAAATTCACCCCTCCACTTT
TRBV7-9	.	TRBJ2-7	.	CASSPGHLRAQYF	TGTGCCAGCAGCCCGGGACATCTAAGGGCGCAGTACTTC
TRBV23-1	TRBD2	TRBJ2-3	once	CASNPRAGSTDTQYF	TGCGCCAGCAACCCCCGAGCGGGATCCACAGATACGCAGTATTTT
TRBV4-2	.	TRBJ1-5	.	CASSQDREQPQHF	TGTGCCAGCAGCCAAGATCGGGAACAGCCCCAGCATTTT
TRBV28	.	TRBJ2-7	.	CASSSQTTRREQYF	TGTGCCAGCAGTTCCCAAACCACACGGAGAGAGCAGTACTTC
TRBV6-6	.	TRBJ2-7	.	CASSYGGAGHEQYF	TGTGCCAGCAGTTATGGGGGGGCCGGACACGAGCAGTACTTC
TRBV7-9	TRBD2	TRBJ2-3	.	CASSFSGRGDTQYF	TGTGCCAGCAGCTTTAGCGGGAGAGGAGATACGCAGTATTTT
TRBV9	TRBD2	TRBJ2-1	.	CASSPIPSGTLNEQFF	TGTGCCAGCAGCCCGATTCCTAGCGGGACCCTCAATGAGCAGTTCTTC
TRBV12-1	.	TRBJ2-5	.	CASSPGLAGERGRETQYF	TGTGCCAGCAGCCCCGGACTAGCGGGAGAGAGGGGCCGGGAGACCCAGTACTTC
TRBV5-3	TRBD1	TRBJ2-2	.	CARSVPPGGLNTGELFF	TGTGCCAGAAGCGTCCCTCCAGGGGGTTTGAACACCGGGGAGCTGTTTTTT